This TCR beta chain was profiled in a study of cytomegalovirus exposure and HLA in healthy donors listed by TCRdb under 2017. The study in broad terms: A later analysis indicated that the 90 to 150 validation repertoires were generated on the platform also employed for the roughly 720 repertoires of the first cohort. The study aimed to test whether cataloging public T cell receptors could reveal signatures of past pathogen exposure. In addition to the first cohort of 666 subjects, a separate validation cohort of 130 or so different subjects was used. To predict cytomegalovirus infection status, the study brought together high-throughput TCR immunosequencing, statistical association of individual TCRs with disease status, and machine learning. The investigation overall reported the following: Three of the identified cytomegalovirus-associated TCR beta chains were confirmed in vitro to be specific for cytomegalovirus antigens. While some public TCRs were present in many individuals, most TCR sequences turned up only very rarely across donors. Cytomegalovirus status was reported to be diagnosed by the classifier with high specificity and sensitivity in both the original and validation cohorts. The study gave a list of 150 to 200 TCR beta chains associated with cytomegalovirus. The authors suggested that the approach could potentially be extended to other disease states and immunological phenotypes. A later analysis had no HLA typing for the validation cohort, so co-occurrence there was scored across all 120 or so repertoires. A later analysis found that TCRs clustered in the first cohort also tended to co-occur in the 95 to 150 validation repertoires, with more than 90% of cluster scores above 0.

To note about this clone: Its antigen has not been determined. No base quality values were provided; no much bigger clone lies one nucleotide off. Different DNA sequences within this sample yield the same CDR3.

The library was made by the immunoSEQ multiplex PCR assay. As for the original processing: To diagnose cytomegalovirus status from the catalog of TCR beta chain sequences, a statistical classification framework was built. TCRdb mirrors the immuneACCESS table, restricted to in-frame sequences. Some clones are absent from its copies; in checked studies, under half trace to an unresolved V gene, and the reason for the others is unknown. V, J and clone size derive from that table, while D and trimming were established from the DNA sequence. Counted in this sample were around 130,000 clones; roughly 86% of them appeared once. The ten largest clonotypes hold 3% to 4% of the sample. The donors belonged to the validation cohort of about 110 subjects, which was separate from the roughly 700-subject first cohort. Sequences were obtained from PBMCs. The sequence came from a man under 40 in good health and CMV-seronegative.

The nucleotide sequence is TGTGCCAGCAGTGGACAGGGGAACACTGAAGCTTTCTTT. Translated, it reads CASSGQGNTEAFF. The rearranged chain carries TRBV6-1 and TRBJ1-1; 7 of the junction bases match TRBD1. Trimmed from V: 4 bases; trimmed from J: 1 base; junction bases lacking a gene match: 0. Sequences MNHNS (CDR1) and SASEGT (CDR2) are obtained from the germline V gene. Reading from cysteine to phenylalanine, the CDR3 counts 13 amino acids. The retained sequence is limited to the CDR3, 39 bases, with the frame set at the first base.